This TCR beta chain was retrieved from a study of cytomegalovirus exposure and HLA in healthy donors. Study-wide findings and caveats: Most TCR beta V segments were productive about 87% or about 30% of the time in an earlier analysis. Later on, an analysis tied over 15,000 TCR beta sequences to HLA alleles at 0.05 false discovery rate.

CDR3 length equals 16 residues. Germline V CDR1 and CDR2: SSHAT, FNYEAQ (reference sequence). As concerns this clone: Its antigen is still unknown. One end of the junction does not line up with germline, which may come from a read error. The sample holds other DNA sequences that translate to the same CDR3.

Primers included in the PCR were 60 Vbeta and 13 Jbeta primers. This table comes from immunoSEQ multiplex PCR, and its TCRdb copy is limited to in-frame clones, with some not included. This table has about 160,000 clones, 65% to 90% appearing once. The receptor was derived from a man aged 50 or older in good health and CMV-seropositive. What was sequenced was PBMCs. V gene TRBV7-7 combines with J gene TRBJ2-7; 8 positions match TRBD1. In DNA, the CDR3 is TGTGCTAGCAGTCCGGACAGGGCCTTCTACCTTTACGAGCAGTACTTC. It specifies CASSPDRAFYLYEQYF.